This TCR beta chain originates from a study of T cells in tumors after PD-1 blockade. Background on the study: Patients received pembrolizumab 200 mg every 3 weeks or cemiplimab 350 mg every 2 weeks. During anti-PD-1 treatment, some patients continued daily vismodegib 150 mg.

The repertoire was sequenced with immunoSEQ multiplex PCR; TCRdb's copy has only in-frame clones and lacks some. The table includes over 60,000 clones, less than 85% detected once. Input was roughly 550 ng to 6,500 ng of genomic DNA from tumor or blood. Trimming removed 2 bases from V and 4 bases from J, with 10 bases in between. The CDR3 is made up of 14 amino acids. Germline CDR1 and CDR2: SGHNT and YYREEE (reference sequence). This sample comprised PBMCs, obtained after anti-PD-1 treatment. The source of this sequence is a human donor with basal cell carcinoma. J is TRBJ1-3 and V is TRBV5-4; D perhaps matches TRBD1 (6 bases). The DNA of the CDR3 is TGTGCCAGCAGCTTTCAAGGGGGAGGAAACACCATATATTTT. Its translation is CASSFQGGGNTIYF.